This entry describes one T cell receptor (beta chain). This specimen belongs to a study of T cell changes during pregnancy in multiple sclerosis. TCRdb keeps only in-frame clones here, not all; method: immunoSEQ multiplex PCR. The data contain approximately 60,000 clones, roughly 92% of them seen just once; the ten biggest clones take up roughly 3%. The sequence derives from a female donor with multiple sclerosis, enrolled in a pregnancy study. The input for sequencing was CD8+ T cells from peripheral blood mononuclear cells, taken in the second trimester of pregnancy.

The CDR3 DNA reads TGTGCCAGCAGCAAGCGAAACTATTTTTATGGCTACACCTTC. As protein: CASSKRNYFYGYTF. The chain employs TRBV21-1 and TRBJ1-2. TRBV21-1 is deemed a pseudogene. The CDR3 is 14 amino acids.